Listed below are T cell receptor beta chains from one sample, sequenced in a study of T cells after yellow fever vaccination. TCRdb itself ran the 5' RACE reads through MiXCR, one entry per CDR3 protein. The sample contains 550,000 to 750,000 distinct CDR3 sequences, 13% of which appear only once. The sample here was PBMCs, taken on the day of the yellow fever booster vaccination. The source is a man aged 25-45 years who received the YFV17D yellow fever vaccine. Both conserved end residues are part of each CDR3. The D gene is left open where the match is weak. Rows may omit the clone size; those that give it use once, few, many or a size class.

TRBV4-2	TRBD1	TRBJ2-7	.	TGTGCCAGCAGCCAAAGGACAGGGAATACCTACGAGCAGTACTTC	CASSQRTGNTYEQYF
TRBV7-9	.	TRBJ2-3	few	TGTGCCAGCAGTGCCAGACTGGAAAGCACAGATACGCAGTATTTT	CASSARLESTDTQYF
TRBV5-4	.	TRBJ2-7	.	TGTGCCAGCAGCAACCATCCGCCGGACGTCAACGAGCAGTACTTC	CASSNHPPDVNEQYF
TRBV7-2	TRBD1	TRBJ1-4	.	TGTGCCAGCAGCCGCATTCGGACAGGTAGTCAACTGTTTTTT	CASSRIRTGSQLFF
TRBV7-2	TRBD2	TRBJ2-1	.	TGTGCCAGCAGACGGACTAGCGGGCCGTACAATGAGCAGTTCTTC	CASRRTSGPYNEQFF
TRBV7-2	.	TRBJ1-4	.	TGTGCCAGCAGCTTCGTACTTCCCGAAAAACTGTTTTTT	CASSFVLPEKLFF
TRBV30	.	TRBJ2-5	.	TGTGCCTCACAGGGAGGGGAGACCCAGTACTTC	CASQGGETQYF
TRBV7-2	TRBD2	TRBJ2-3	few	TGTGCCAGCAGCTTAACAGCGGGGGGCACAGATACGCAGTATTTT	CASSLTAGGTDTQYF
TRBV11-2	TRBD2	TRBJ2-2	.	TGTGCCAGCAGCTTATTAGCGGGAGAGTCCGGGGAGCTGTTTTTT	CASSLLAGESGELFF
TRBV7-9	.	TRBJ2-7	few	TGTGCCAGCAGCTTAGGGGCGGGGCAGGTCGAATACGAGCAGTACTTC	CASSLGAGQVEYEQYF
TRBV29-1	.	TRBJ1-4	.	TGCAGCGTTGCGAGGGCAACTAATGAAAAACTGTTTTTT	CSVARATNEKLFF
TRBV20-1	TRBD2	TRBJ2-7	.	TGCAGTGCTAGGGGACTAGCGGTCGATGGCGAGCAGTACTTC	CSARGLAVDGEQYF
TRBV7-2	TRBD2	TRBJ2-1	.	TGTGCCAGCAGCTTAGGGACTAGCGGGAGGGCCTTCGAGCAGTTCTTC	CASSLGTSGRAFEQFF
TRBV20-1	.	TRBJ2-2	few	TGCAGTGCTGTCAGGCGGGACGGGGCGAACACCGGGGAGCTGTTTTTT	CSAVRRDGANTGELFF
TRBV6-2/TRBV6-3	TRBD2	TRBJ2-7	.	TGTGCCAGCAGTTCCGGGAGGGCTTCAGCGGAGCAGTACTTC	CASSSGRASAEQYF
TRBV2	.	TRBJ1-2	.	TGTGCCAGCACTCTGGACGTCTGGCAGGAGGAGGGCTACACCTTC	CASTLDVWQEEGYTF
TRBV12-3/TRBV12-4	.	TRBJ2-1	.	TGTGCCAGCAGTGTACAGGGTGATGAGCAGTTCTTC	CASSVQGDEQFF
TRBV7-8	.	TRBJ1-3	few	TGTGCCAGCAGCTATGGGGGGGTCTCTGGAAACACCATATATTTT	CASSYGGVSGNTIYF
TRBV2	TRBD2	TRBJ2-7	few	TGTGCCACCCGACTAGCGGACTCCTACGAGCAGTACTTC	CATRLADSYEQYF
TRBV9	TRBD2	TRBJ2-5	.	TGTGCCAGCAGCGTAGGGGGACTAGTAGAAGAGACCCAGTACTTC	CASSVGGLVEETQYF
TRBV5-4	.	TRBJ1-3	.	TGTGCCAGCAGCTTAGACATAATTCGGTCCGGCCGTCCCTCTGGAAACACCATATATTTT	CASSLDIIRSGRPSGNTIYF
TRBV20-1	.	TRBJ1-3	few	TGCAGTGCTAGTGGGCAGTTCATCTCTGGAAACACCATATATTTT	CSASGQFISGNTIYF
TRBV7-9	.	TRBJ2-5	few	TGTGCCAGCAGCCTAACGAGTGGAGAGAACCAGTACTTC	CASSLTSGENQYF
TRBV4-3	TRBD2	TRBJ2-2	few	TGCGCCAGCAGCCAAGATCGGGGGGGCATCTACACCGGGGAGCTGTTTTTT	CASSQDRGGIYTGELFF
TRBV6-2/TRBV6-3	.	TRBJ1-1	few	TGTGCCAGCAGTTCTCTCATACCCGACCGCACTGAAGCTTTCTTT	CASSSLIPDRTEAFF
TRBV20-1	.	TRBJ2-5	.	TGCAGTGCTAGGGTACAGGGACACCAAGAGACCCAGTACTTC	CSARVQGHQETQYF
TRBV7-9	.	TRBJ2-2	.	TGTGCCAGCAGCGGACGGACGGGCACCGGGGAGCTGTTTTTT	CASSGRTGTGELFF
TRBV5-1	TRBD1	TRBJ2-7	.	TGCGCCAGCAGCTTTAAAGGACAGGGAAGCGAGCAGTACTTC	CASSFKGQGSEQYF
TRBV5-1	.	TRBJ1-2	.	TGCGCCAGCAGCTACGACAAGGATTTGTATGGCTACACCTTC	CASSYDKDLYGYTF
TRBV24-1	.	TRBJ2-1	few	TGTGCCACCAGTGATCCGCCGAGTCCCAATGAGCAGTTCTTC	CATSDPPSPNEQFF
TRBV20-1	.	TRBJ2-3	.	TGCAGTGCTAAGAAGGATACATGGACGCAGTATTTT	CSAKKDTWTQYF
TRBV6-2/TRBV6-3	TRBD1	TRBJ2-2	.	TGTGCCAGCAGTTACTCGATGGCAGGGGGCACCGGGGAGCTGTTTTTT	CASSYSMAGGTGELFF
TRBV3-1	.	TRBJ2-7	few	TGTGCCAGCAGCCAAGTCTCCGGGAACGAGCAGTACTTC	CASSQVSGNEQYF
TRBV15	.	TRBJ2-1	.	TGTGCCACCAGCCTCAACGGCGTCAATGAGCAGTTCTTC	CATSLNGVNEQFF
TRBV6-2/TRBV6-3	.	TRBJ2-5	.	TGTGCCAGCAGTTACCGGGACACCCAAGAGACCCAGTACTTC	CASSYRDTQETQYF
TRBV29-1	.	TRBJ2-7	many	TGCAGCGTTGAAGACGAAGGGACCGGTGGCTACGAGCAGTACTTC	CSVEDEGTGGYEQYF
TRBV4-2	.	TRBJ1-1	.	TGTGCCAGCAGCGCTAATCCGGAGAACACTGAAGCTTTCTTT	CASSANPENTEAFF
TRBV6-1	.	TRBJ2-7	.	TGTGCCAGCAGTCCGCTAGCGCGAGAATACGAGCAGTACTTC	CASSPLAREYEQYF
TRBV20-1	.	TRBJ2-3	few	TGCTGTGCTAGAGGGGGGGGGCAAGGTCGCTCAGATACGCAGTATTTT	CCARGGGQGRSDTQYF
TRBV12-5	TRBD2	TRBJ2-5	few	TGTGCTAGTGGAACGGGACTAGCGGGAAACGAGACCCAGTACTTC	CASGTGLAGNETQYF
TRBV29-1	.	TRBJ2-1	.	TGCAGCGTTGAAATCAATGAGCAGTTCTTC	CSVEINEQFF
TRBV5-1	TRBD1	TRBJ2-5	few	TGCGCCAGTACCCGACAGGGGGTTGGAGAGACCCAGTACTTC	CASTRQGVGETQYF
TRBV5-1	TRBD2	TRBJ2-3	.	TGCGCCAGCAGCCCGGGAGGGATAGATACGCAGTATTTT	CASSPGGIDTQYF
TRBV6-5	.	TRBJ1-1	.	TGTGCCAGCAGTTACGGGGGCCACACTGAAGCTTTCTTT	CASSYGGHTEAFF
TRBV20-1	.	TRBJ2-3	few	TGCAGTGCTGGCCGGACTTTCGGAGATACGCAGTATTTT	CSAGRTFGDTQYF
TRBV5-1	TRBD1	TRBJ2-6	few	TGCGCCAGCAGCGCAGGGACAGGGACTCCAGGGGCCAAAGTCCTGACTTTC	CASSAGTGTPGAKVLTF
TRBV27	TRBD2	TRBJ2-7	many	TGTGCCAGCAGTCCAACCGGACTAGCGGCCTACGAGCAGTACTTC	CASSPTGLAAYEQYF
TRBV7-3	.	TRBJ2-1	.	TGTGCCAGCAGCTTAACGAAGGGGGTGGGGCCCTACAATGAGCAGTTCTTC	CASSLTKGVGPYNEQFF
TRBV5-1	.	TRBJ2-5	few	TGCGCCAGCAGCTTGCGGGACGGCAAGCAAGAGACCCAGTACTTC	CASSLRDGKQETQYF
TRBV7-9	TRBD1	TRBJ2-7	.	TGTGCCAGCAGCTTAGAGGGGGCAATTACCTCGGACTTC	CASSLEGAITSDF
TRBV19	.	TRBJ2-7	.	TGTGCCAGTAGTAAGGGGGACTCCTACGAGCAGTACTTC	CASSKGDSYEQYF
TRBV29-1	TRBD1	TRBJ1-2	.	TGCAGCGCTGGGAACGCCGGGACAGGGGGTACTAACTATGGCTACACCTTC	CSAGNAGTGGTNYGYTF
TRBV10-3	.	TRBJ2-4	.	TGTGCCATCAGTTCTCCGGGCCAAGGGAACATTCAGTACTTC	CAISSPGQGNIQYF
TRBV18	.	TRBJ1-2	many	TGTGCCAGCTCACCACCGAACTATGGCTACACCTTC	CASSPPNYGYTF
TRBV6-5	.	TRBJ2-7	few	TGTGCCAGCTTAGAGGGGGCCTACGAGCAGTACTTC	CASLEGAYEQYF
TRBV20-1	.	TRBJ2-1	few	TGCAGTGCTAGAGATTCGGTAACCCAAGGGAATGAGCAGTTCTTC	CSARDSVTQGNEQFF
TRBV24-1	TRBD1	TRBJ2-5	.	TGTGCCACCAGGAAGACAGGGGGGGAGACCCAGTACTTC	CATRKTGGETQYF
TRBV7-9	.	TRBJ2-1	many	TGTGCCAGCAGCCCTCCTATCAATGAGCAGTTCTTC	CASSPPINEQFF
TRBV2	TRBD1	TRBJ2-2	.	TGTGCCATCAGGTTCGGGGACAGGGACGGGGAGCTGTTTTTT	CAIRFGDRDGELFF